This T cell receptor (beta chain) was captured by sequencing in a study of T cell clonality in common variable immunodeficiency. Repertoires were generated with immunoSEQ multiplex PCR, while TCRdb's copy carries only in-frame clones and drops some. Altogether tens of thousands of clones were found in the sample, and no singletons occur. Trimming removed 2 bases at V and 0 bases at J, with 14 bases between. CDR3 length: 17 amino acids. CDR1 is LNHDA and CDR2 is SQIVND in the germline V gene (reference sequence). Findings of the study overall: Fewer TCRbeta clones were shared among CVID subjects than controls. TCRbeta clonality was increased in CVID versus healthy controls.

The sample holds many counts of this clone. Its target is unknown. Read sequence stops 3 residues before the CDR3 end, and the germline J gene provides the missing end. Distinct nucleotide sequences in the sample also encode this CDR3. This sequence was found in a person between 18 and 70 years old in good health. Sequences were obtained from peripheral blood mononuclear cells. The chain combines TRBV19 with TRBJ1-3, with D tentatively TRBD1 (5 bases). Partial CDR3 DNA: TGTGCCAGTAGTATAAGGGGCACTATCCCCTCTGGAAACACC. Translated, it gives CASSIRGTIPSGNT. The whole CDR3 sequence reads CASSIRGTIPSGNTIYF.